One and the same sample provided the 21 T cell receptor beta chains below, sequenced in a study of blood T cell repertoires in COVID-19. Some clones are missing from TCRdb's copy, which holds only in-frame ones; the method was immunoSEQ multiplex PCR. This table has roughly 160,000 clones, approximately 88% appearing once. What was sequenced was PBMCs or T cells enriched from blood (not recorded which). Every receptor here comes from a woman aged 55-70 years who had recovered from COVID-19.

This chain links TRBV24-1 with TRBJ2-1, with D perhaps matching TRBD1 (6 bases). CDR3 length: 15 residues. Germline CDR1 is KGHDR and CDR2 is SFDVKD. V was clipped by 4 bases and J by 1 base, with 10 bases between them. DNA for the CDR3: TGTGCCACCAGTGACCGCAGGGGTTCCTACAATGAGCAGTTCTTC. Translating it yields CATSDRRGSYNEQFF.

CDR3: CASSLGTSGISSTDTQYF. The CDR3 DNA reads TGCGCCAGCAGCCTCGGGACTAGCGGGATCTCTAGCACAGATACGCAGTATTTT. The chain employs TRBV4-1 and TRBJ2-3; 13 bases are a match to TRBD2. The CDR3 runs 18 residues. The V gene's germline CDR1 is MGHRA and CDR2 YSYEKL. With V trimmed by 4 bases and J by 0 bases, 7 bases remained unmatched.

The chain uses TRBV19 and TRBJ2-1, with TRBD2 identical over 7 bases. The CDR3 runs 17 residues. Germline CDR1 LNHDA, CDR2 SQIVND (reference sequence). V lost 5 bases and J lost 0; bases outside the gene matches: 10. DNA for the CDR3: TGTGCCAGTAGTCTTCCGGGACTACCGAGCTCCTACAATGAGCAGTTCTTC. Translated, it gives CASSLPGLPSSYNEQFF.

The V and J genes are TRBV5-1 and TRBJ1-2, with TRBD1 matching over 12 bases. Per the germline V gene, CDR1 is SGHRS and CDR2 is YFSETQ. The CDR3 runs 16 residues. Trimming cost V 4 bases and J 6 bases; bases outside gene matches: 10. The CDR3 loop is CASSIFGTGGWDGYTF. The DNA of the CDR3 is TGCGCCAGCAGCATCTTTGGGACAGGGGGCTGGGATGGCTACACCTTC.

This chain connects TRBV30 to TRBJ1-1; no firm D call. The CDR3 is 13 amino acids. The germline CDR1 and CDR2 sequences are GTSNPN and SVGIG (reference sequence). With 4 bases removed from V and 4 bases from J, the gap between germline ends came to 13 bases. This chain's CDR3 is CAWTGARGTEAFF. CDR3 sequence (DNA): TGTGCCTGGACCGGTGCTCGCGGCACTGAAGCTTTCTTT. Full variable domain (remainder filled in from reference TRBV30 and TRBJ1-1): SQTIHQWPATLVQPVGSPLSLECTVEGTSNPNLYWYRQAAGRGLQLLFYSVGIGQISSEVPQNLSASRPQDRQFILSSKKLLLSDSGFYLCAWTGARGTEAFFGQGTRLTVV.

This clone showed up just a few times. This chain links TRBV7-9 with TRBJ1-6, with 8 bases that match TRBD1. J lost 5 bases, V lost 2 bases, and 2 bases had no gene match. Germline V gene sequence: CDR1 SEHNR, CDR2 FQNEAQ (reference sequence). The length of the CDR3 is 15 residues. Here the CDR3 DNA reads TGTGCCAGCAGCTTACGGACAGGGAATAATTCACCCCTCCACTTT. Translation: CASSLRTGNNSPLHF.

The chain carries TRBV11-1 and TRBJ1-2; D gene uncertain. Trimming shortened V by 5 bases and J by 4 bases, and 17 bases separated the two germline ends. The CDR3 is 15 residues long. The germline gives CDR1 SGHAT, CDR2 FQDESV (reference sequence). CDR3: CASSLFQTELYGYTF. In nucleotides, the CDR3 is TGTGCCAGCAGCCTATTCCAGACGGAGCTCTATGGCTACACCTTC.

The chain carries TRBV7-9 and TRBJ1-1, with D possibly TRBD1 on 6 matching bases. Trimming cost V 5 bases and J 1 base, with 14 bases left between them. Per germline, CDR1 SEHNR and CDR2 FQNEAQ (reference sequence). This CDR3 contains 15 residues. DNA of the CDR3: TGTGCCAGCAGCATCCAAGGGGGGGGGAACACTGAAGCTTTCTTT. Amino acids: CASSIQGGGNTEAFF.

The chain links TRBV9 to TRBJ2-3; tentative D call: TRBD1 (6 bases). The CDR3 is 15 residues long. The germline V gene encodes CDR1 SGDLS and CDR2 YYNGEE. Trimming shortened V by 1 base and J by 1 base, and 10 bases separated the two germline ends. CDR3 nucleotides: TGTGCCAGCAGCGTATCCGGACAGCGCACAGATACGCAGTATTTT. This sequence encodes CASSVSGQRTDTQYF.

The chain couples TRBV27 to TRBJ1-6, with D hard to call. The CDR3 runs to 16 residues. Germline CDR1 MNHEY, CDR2 SMNVEV (reference sequence). The germline V and J ends were trimmed by 6 bases and 2 bases, with 14 bases remaining between them. The CDR3: CASRYSGPAYNSPLHF. For the CDR3, the DNA is TGTGCCAGCAGGTATTCAGGTCCCGCCTATAATTCACCCCTCCACTTT.

V is TRBV27 and J is TRBJ1-2; weak D call: TRBD1 (5 bases). Germline values: CDR1 MNHEY, CDR2 SMNVEV (reference sequence). This CDR3 region has 14 residues. Trimming left V 6 bases short and J 3 bases short, with 14 bases between. CDR3 in amino acids: CASRRGGGDYGYTF. The CDR3 DNA sequence: TGTGCCAGCAGGCGGGGGGGAGGGGACTATGGCTACACCTTC.

The V call is TRBV5-1, the J call TRBJ1-2, with no clear D. The CDR3 extends over 13 amino acids. From germline, CDR1 is SGHRS and CDR2 YFSETQ. The ends were cut back, 6 bases at V and 3 bases at J, with 12 bases in the middle. DNA of the CDR3: TGCGCCAGCAAAATCGGGCGGGACTATGGCTACACCTTC. Translated: CASKIGRDYGYTF.

This clone was observed a single time. The chain carries TRBV11-2 and TRBJ2-1; 14 nucleotides align to TRBD2. V lost 5 bases, J lost 6 bases, and 6 bases stayed unmatched. CDR1 is SGHAT, CDR2 FQNNGV, per germline. The CDR3 covers 16 residues. In DNA form, the CDR3 reads TGTGCCAGCAGCGGTATGACTAGCGGGGGGGCCAATGAGCAGTTCTTC. This translates into CASSGMTSGGANEQFF.

The chain employs TRBV5-4 and TRBJ1-2; D not certain. CDR3 length equals 14 residues. With 6 bases removed from V and 2 bases from J, the gap between germline ends came to 14 bases. Germline V lookup: CDR1 SGHNT, CDR2 YYREEE (reference sequence). The chain's CDR3 is CASTSDKINYGYTF. Written as DNA, the CDR3 is TGTGCCAGCACCTCTGACAAAATCAACTATGGCTACACCTTC.

This chain joins TRBV5-1 and TRBJ1-2, with a weak D call TRBD1 (5 bases). This CDR3 region has 16 residues. V gave up 4 bases and J gave up 1 base, with 17 bases separating them. The germline gives CDR1 SGHRS, CDR2 YFSETQ. In DNA, the CDR3 is TGCGCCAGCAGCCCCTACTTCCCGACAGTTAACTATGGCTACACCTTC. Translation gives CASSPYFPTVNYGYTF.

This clone has just a few counts. The chain is built from TRBV2 and TRBJ2-2; 9 bases are shared with TRBD1. The germline gives CDR1 SNHLY, CDR2 FYNNEI. There are 14 residues in the CDR3. V dropped 6 bases and J dropped 5; count of bases not matched to a gene: 4. The CDR3 DNA is TGTGCCAGCAGACAGGGGGCGCATACCGGGGAGCTGTTTTTT. Residues: CASRQGAHTGELFF.

This sequence joins TRBV12-3 or TRBV12-4 and TRBJ1-2; 7 nucleotides align to TRBD1. V shed 6 bases and J 4 bases; nucleotides not matched to a gene: 5. The CDR3 contains 13 residues. The CDR3 loop is CASSTTGVYGYTF. The DNA for the CDR3 is TGTGCCAGCAGCACAACAGGGGTCTATGGCTACACCTTC.

The CDR3 nucleotides read TGTGCCAGTAGTGAGACAGGCTTGAACACTGAAGCTTTCTTT. Its translation is CASSETGLNTEAFF. J is TRBJ1-1 and V is TRBV19, with D possibly being TRBD1 (6 bases). Per the germline V gene, CDR1 is LNHDA and CDR2 is SQIVND (reference sequence). The CDR3 has 14 amino acids. The V and J ends lost 5 bases and 0 bases respectively, with 10 bases between them. Full variable domain (rest looked up from reference TRBV19 and TRBJ1-1): DGGITQSPKYLFRKEGQNVTLSCEQNLNHDAMYWYRQDPGQGLRLIYYSQIVNDFQKGDIAEGYSVSREKKESFPLTVTSAQKNPTAFYLCASSETGLNTEAFFGQGTRLTVV.

This rearrangement joins TRBV30 to TRBJ1-4; 10 bases line up with TRBD1. The CDR3 is 16 amino acids. V shed 0 bases, J shed 8 bases, and the junction held 9 bases outside the gene matches. CDR1 GTSNPN and CDR2 SVGIG come from the germline V gene (reference sequence). CDR3 sequence: CAWSVQFDRGQEKLFF. The CDR3 region has the DNA TGTGCCTGGAGTGTACAGTTCGACAGGGGGCAAGAAAAACTGTTTTTT.

This rearrangement joins TRBV7-3 to TRBJ2-1, with unresolved D. The CDR3 sequence is 15 residues long. Germline loops: CDR1 SGHTA, CDR2 FQGTGA. V was cut by 1 base and J by 0 bases, with 7 bases left in between. The CDR3: CASSLNSGSYNEQFF. In DNA form, the CDR3 reads TGTGCCAGCAGCTTAAATTCGGGCTCCTACAATGAGCAGTTCTTC.

The chain links TRBV3-1 (or the pseudogene TRBV3-2) to TRBJ1-2, with D unresolved. The CDR3 covers 13 residues. Germline lookup yields CDR1 LGHDT and CDR2 YNNKEL (reference sequence). The V end was cut by 0 bases, the J end by 4 bases, with 6 bases between. For the CDR3, the DNA is TGTGCCAGCAGCCAAGACTCCTTCTATGGCTACACCTTC. Its translation: CASSQDSFYGYTF.